A selection of T cell receptor beta chains follows, all from one sample in a study of shared clonotypes between healthy human individuals. Clones were sequenced by immunoSEQ multiplex PCR, and TCRdb holds only the in-frame ones, with some missing. Among about 2,500,000 clones, approximately 90% were seen once, and the ten largest hold 0.14%. The sample taken for sequencing was naive CD4+ T cells sorted from blood. These receptors originate from a man aged 18 to 29 in good health. Both conserved end residues are part of each CDR3. Each record gives: CDR3 length, D gene, J gene, clone size, V gene, CDR3 protein, CDR3 DNA. The D gene is left open where the match is weak. Rows give clone size only sometimes, using once, few, many, or a class for an expanded clone.

len: 16; d_gene: TRBD1; j_gene: TRBJ2-1; abundance: NA; v_gene: TRBV6-6; CDR3aa: CASSSQDRGRYNEQFF; CDR3nt: TGTGCCAGCAGTTCCCAAGACAGGGGGCGATACAATGAGCAGTTCTTC
len: 16; d_gene: TRBD1; j_gene: TRBJ2-1; abundance: NA; v_gene: TRBV28; CDR3aa: CASTPSGTGYRNEQFF; CDR3nt: TGTGCCAGCACCCCTTCCGGGACAGGGTATCGCAATGAGCAGTTCTTC
len: 15; d_gene: NA; j_gene: TRBJ2-5; abundance: NA; v_gene: TRBV29-1; CDR3aa: CSVEDIVPEVETQYF; CDR3nt: TGCAGCGTTGAAGATATTGTCCCAGAGGTGGAGACCCAGTACTTC
len: 15; d_gene: NA; j_gene: TRBJ2-7; abundance: NA; v_gene: TRBV28; CDR3aa: CASSPRLRGFDEQYF; CDR3nt: TGTGCCAGCAGTCCCAGGTTAAGGGGCTTTGACGAGCAGTACTTC
len: 15; d_gene: TRBD1; j_gene: TRBJ1-1; abundance: NA; v_gene: TRBV18; CDR3aa: CASSPTTGVNTEAFF; CDR3nt: TGTGCCAGCTCACCAACGACAGGGGTAAACACTGAAGCTTTCTTT
len: 14; d_gene: NA; j_gene: TRBJ1-2; abundance: once; v_gene: TRBV19; CDR3aa: CASTPLEAIRGYTF; CDR3nt: TGTGCCAGTACCCCCCTCGAGGCCATACGAGGCTACACCTTC
len: 14; d_gene: TRBD1; j_gene: TRBJ2-5; abundance: NA; v_gene: TRBV5-1; CDR3aa: CASSSGTGVETQYF; CDR3nt: TGCGCCAGCAGCTCCGGGACAGGGGTTGAGACCCAGTACTTC
len: 15; d_gene: NA; j_gene: TRBJ1-1; abundance: NA; v_gene: TRBV30; CDR3aa: CAWGVSRRQNTEAFF; CDR3nt: TGTGCCTGGGGAGTTTCGAGGAGACAGAACACTGAAGCTTTCTTT
len: 12; d_gene: NA; j_gene: TRBJ1-2; abundance: NA; v_gene: TRBV28; CDR3aa: CASSNRVRGYTF; CDR3nt: TGTGCCAGCAGTAACAGGGTTCGTGGCTACACCTTC
len: 16; d_gene: NA; j_gene: TRBJ2-2; abundance: once; v_gene: TRBV7-9; CDR3aa: CASSPQGKGNTGELFF; CDR3nt: TGTGCCAGCTCGCCACAGGGCAAGGGCAACACCGGGGAGCTGTTTTTT
len: 18; d_gene: NA; j_gene: TRBJ2-5; abundance: NA; v_gene: TRBV7-9; CDR3aa: CASSLVGLAVILGETQYF; CDR3nt: TGTGCCAGCAGCTTAGTAGGATTAGCGGTGATTCTCGGGGAGACCCAGTACTTC
len: 15; d_gene: NA; j_gene: TRBJ2-3; abundance: NA; v_gene: TRBV7-9; CDR3aa: CASSFPASGTDTQYF; CDR3nt: TGTGCCAGCAGCTTTCCGGCCTCTGGCACAGATACGCAGTATTTT
len: 14; d_gene: NA; j_gene: TRBJ2-7; abundance: NA; v_gene: TRBV5-1; CDR3aa: CASSNRGSSYEQYF; CDR3nt: TGCGCCAGCAGCAACCGGGGGAGCTCCTACGAGCAGTACTTC
len: 14; d_gene: NA; j_gene: TRBJ1-2; abundance: NA; v_gene: TRBV5-1; CDR3aa: CASSPSFVVYGYTF; CDR3nt: TGCGCCAGCAGCCCGAGTTTCGTGGTCTATGGCTACACCTTC
len: 15; d_gene: TRBD2; j_gene: TRBJ2-3; abundance: NA; v_gene: TRBV9; CDR3aa: CASSVGGSGTDTQYF; CDR3nt: TGTGCCAGCAGCGTGGGCGGGAGCGGGACAGATACGCAGTATTTT
len: 14; d_gene: TRBD1; j_gene: TRBJ2-5; abundance: once; v_gene: TRBV5-1; CDR3aa: CASSVLDREETQYF; CDR3nt: TGCGCCAGCAGCGTCCTCGACAGGGAAGAGACCCAGTACTTC
len: 14; d_gene: NA; j_gene: TRBJ1-2; abundance: NA; v_gene: TRBV19; CDR3aa: CASSPQEGYYGYTF; CDR3nt: TGTGCCAGTAGTCCCCAAGAGGGCTACTATGGCTACACCTTC
len: 13; d_gene: NA; j_gene: TRBJ2-7; abundance: NA; v_gene: TRBV5-1; CDR3aa: CASSLQVGYEQYF; CDR3nt: TGCGCCAGCAGCTTACAGGTCGGGTACGAGCAGTACTTC
len: 14; d_gene: NA; j_gene: TRBJ1-5; abundance: once; v_gene: TRBV5-1; CDR3aa: CASSLPGGNQPQHF; CDR3nt: TGCGCCAGCAGCTTACCGGGGGGCAATCAGCCCCAGCATTTT
len: 16; d_gene: TRBD1; j_gene: TRBJ2-2; abundance: once; v_gene: TRBV5-4; CDR3aa: CASSLGLGQGAGELFF; CDR3nt: TGTGCCAGCAGCTTGGGCCTTGGACAGGGGGCCGGGGAGCTGTTTTTT
len: 14; d_gene: TRBD1; j_gene: TRBJ1-2; abundance: NA; v_gene: TRBV28; CDR3aa: CASSADRGGYGYTF; CDR3nt: TGTGCCAGCAGTGCAGACAGGGGTGGGTATGGCTACACCTTC
len: 15; d_gene: NA; j_gene: TRBJ1-5; abundance: few; v_gene: TRBV30; CDR3aa: CAWSVGGASNQPQHF; CDR3nt: TGTGCCTGGAGTGTAGGGGGGGCTAGCAATCAGCCCCAGCATTTT
len: 15; d_gene: NA; j_gene: TRBJ2-2; abundance: NA; v_gene: TRBV7-2; CDR3aa: CASNRDFRSPGELFF; CDR3nt: TGTGCCAGCAACCGGGACTTCCGGAGTCCCGGGGAGCTGTTTTTT
len: 14; d_gene: NA; j_gene: TRBJ1-4; abundance: NA; v_gene: TRBV28; CDR3aa: CASSLWQGNEKLFF; CDR3nt: TGTGCCAGCAGTTTGTGGCAGGGGAATGAAAAACTGTTTTTT
len: 13; d_gene: NA; j_gene: TRBJ2-3; abundance: NA; v_gene: TRBV11-3; CDR3aa: CASSPNLGNTQYF; CDR3nt: TGTGCCAGCAGCCCCAACCTGGGGAATACGCAGTATTTT
len: 13; d_gene: NA; j_gene: TRBJ1-1; abundance: few; v_gene: TRBV6-4; CDR3aa: CASRQFENTEAFF; CDR3nt: TGTGCCAGCAGGCAATTCGAGAACACTGAAGCTTTCTTT
len: 13; d_gene: NA; j_gene: TRBJ2-3; abundance: NA; v_gene: TRBV14; CDR3aa: CASSPYIADTQYF; CDR3nt: TGTGCCAGCAGCCCCTATATTGCAGATACGCAGTATTTT
len: 18; d_gene: TRBD2; j_gene: TRBJ2-1; abundance: NA; v_gene: TRBV15; CDR3aa: CATSRDLGVAGSYNEQFF; CDR3nt: TGTGCCACCAGCAGAGACCTCGGGGTAGCGGGATCCTACAATGAGCAGTTCTTC
len: 13; d_gene: NA; j_gene: TRBJ2-5; abundance: NA; v_gene: TRBV11-2; CDR3aa: CASSLDPGETQYF; CDR3nt: TGTGCCAGCAGCTTAGACCCAGGGGAGACCCAGTACTTC
len: 13; d_gene: TRBD2; j_gene: TRBJ2-1; abundance: NA; v_gene: TRBV29-1; CDR3aa: CSVSSAGAYEQFF; CDR3nt: TGCAGCGTGAGCTCCGCGGGAGCGTATGAGCAGTTCTTC
len: 15; d_gene: NA; j_gene: TRBJ2-5; abundance: NA; v_gene: TRBV11-3; CDR3aa: CASSLGTTAEETQYF; CDR3nt: TGTGCCAGCAGCTTAGGAACGACAGCCGAAGAGACCCAGTACTTC
len: 14; d_gene: NA; j_gene: TRBJ1-5; abundance: few; v_gene: TRBV9; CDR3aa: CASSVDMGGGPQHF; CDR3nt: TGTGCCAGCAGCGTAGATATGGGGGGCGGGCCCCAGCATTTT
len: 14; d_gene: TRBD2; j_gene: TRBJ2-3; abundance: NA; v_gene: TRBV2; CDR3aa: CASRLAGGVDTQYF; CDR3nt: TGTGCCAGCAGACTAGCGGGGGGGGTAGATACGCAGTATTTT
len: 16; d_gene: TRBD1; j_gene: TRBJ1-3; abundance: NA; v_gene: TRBV10-3; CDR3aa: CAIRRTGVSSGNTIYF; CDR3nt: TGTGCCATCAGGCGGACAGGGGTCAGCTCTGGAAACACCATATATTTT
len: 17; d_gene: NA; j_gene: TRBJ1-4; abundance: NA; v_gene: TRBV5-5; CDR3aa: CASSPGHGLGFNEKLFF; CDR3nt: TGTGCCAGCAGCCCCGGACACGGGCTAGGTTTTAATGAAAAACTGTTTTTT
len: 13; d_gene: NA; j_gene: TRBJ2-7; abundance: NA; v_gene: TRBV4-3; CDR3aa: CASSQDVGGTAYF; CDR3nt: TGCGCCAGCAGCCAAGATGTTGGCGGCACAGCGTACTTC
len: 14; d_gene: NA; j_gene: TRBJ1-6; abundance: NA; v_gene: TRBV5-6; CDR3aa: CASSTGTDNSPLHF; CDR3nt: TGTGCCAGCAGCACAGGGACGGATAATTCACCCCTCCACTTT
len: 16; d_gene: TRBD1; j_gene: TRBJ1-1; abundance: once; v_gene: TRBV5-5; CDR3aa: CASSPRDREGGTEAFF; CDR3nt: TGTGCCAGCAGCCCCAGGGACAGGGAAGGTGGGACTGAAGCTTTCTTT
len: 12; d_gene: TRBD1; j_gene: TRBJ1-2; abundance: few; v_gene: TRBV7-9; CDR3aa: CALTGEHYGYTF; CDR3nt: TGTGCCTTGACAGGGGAGCACTATGGCTACACCTTC
len: 14; d_gene: NA; j_gene: TRBJ2-1; abundance: NA; v_gene: TRBV19; CDR3aa: CASRGGTGRTEQFF; CDR3nt: TGTGCCAGTAGGGGAGGAACAGGGAGAACTGAGCAGTTCTTC
len: 15; d_gene: NA; j_gene: TRBJ2-7; abundance: NA; v_gene: TRBV5-5; CDR3aa: CASSLQPASPYEQYF; CDR3nt: TGTGCCAGCAGCCTCCAACCCGCGTCTCCCTACGAGCAGTACTTC
len: 13; d_gene: TRBD1; j_gene: TRBJ1-2; abundance: NA; v_gene: TRBV30; CDR3aa: CAWRQGTLYGYTF; CDR3nt: TGTGCCTGGCGACAGGGAACGCTCTATGGCTACACCTTC
len: 10; d_gene: NA; j_gene: TRBJ2-1; abundance: NA; v_gene: TRBV29-1; CDR3aa: CSVAHNEQFF; CDR3nt: TGCAGCGTTGCTCACAATGAGCAGTTCTTC
len: 13; d_gene: NA; j_gene: TRBJ1-5; abundance: once; v_gene: TRBV19; CDR3aa: CASSRDQNQPQHF; CDR3nt: TGTGCCAGTAGCCGGGACCAGAATCAGCCCCAGCATTTT
len: 11; d_gene: NA; j_gene: TRBJ2-7; abundance: NA; v_gene: TRBV5-4; CDR3aa: CASSLAFEQYF; CDR3nt: TGTGCCAGCAGCTTGGCTTTCGAGCAGTACTTC
len: 15; d_gene: NA; j_gene: TRBJ1-5; abundance: few; v_gene: TRBV4-1; CDR3aa: CASSQPENLGQPQHF; CDR3nt: TGCGCCAGCAGCCAACCCGAGAACCTAGGTCAGCCCCAGCATTTT
len: 15; d_gene: TRBD1; j_gene: TRBJ1-2; abundance: NA; v_gene: TRBV7-9; CDR3aa: CASSPRGTGRGGYTF; CDR3nt: TGTGCCAGCAGCCCCCGTGGGACAGGGAGAGGTGGCTACACCTTC
len: 15; d_gene: TRBD1; j_gene: TRBJ2-3; abundance: NA; v_gene: TRBV29-1; CDR3aa: CSVDGPGQHTDTQYF; CDR3nt: TGCAGCGTTGATGGGCCGGGACAGCACACAGATACGCAGTATTTT
len: 14; d_gene: NA; j_gene: TRBJ2-3; abundance: once; v_gene: TRBV7-9; CDR3aa: CASSLSISTDTQYF; CDR3nt: TGTGCCAGCAGCTTATCTATAAGCACAGATACGCAGTATTTT
len: 14; d_gene: NA; j_gene: TRBJ1-1; abundance: NA; v_gene: TRBV6-6; CDR3aa: CASSGAGRGTEAFF; CDR3nt: TGTGCCAGCAGTGGGGCAGGTCGGGGGACTGAAGCTTTCTTT
len: 14; d_gene: NA; j_gene: TRBJ2-3; abundance: NA; v_gene: TRBV10-3; CDR3aa: CASEHGGAKDTQYF; CDR3nt: TGTGCCAGCGAACATGGGGGGGCGAAGGATACGCAGTATTTT
len: 11; d_gene: NA; j_gene: TRBJ1-4; abundance: NA; v_gene: TRBV6-1; CDR3aa: CASSDQRQLFF; CDR3nt: TGTGCCAGCAGCGACCAGCGTCAACTGTTTTTT
len: 12; d_gene: NA; j_gene: TRBJ1-6; abundance: NA; v_gene: TRBV6-5; CDR3aa: CASSSAGSPLHF; CDR3nt: TGTGCCAGCAGTTCAGCGGGTTCACCCCTCCACTTT
len: 16; d_gene: TRBD1; j_gene: TRBJ2-2; abundance: NA; v_gene: TRBV15; CDR3aa: CATSRVWDRETGELFF; CDR3nt: TGTGCCACCAGCAGAGTGTGGGACAGGGAGACCGGGGAGCTGTTTTTT
len: 17; d_gene: TRBD2; j_gene: TRBJ2-1; abundance: NA; v_gene: TRBV11-2; CDR3aa: CASSLQGGASAYNEQFF; CDR3nt: TGTGCCAGCAGCTTACAGGGAGGGGCTAGCGCCTACAATGAGCAGTTCTTC
len: 16; d_gene: TRBD1; j_gene: TRBJ2-1; abundance: NA; v_gene: TRBV7-2; CDR3aa: CASSYRTGNTYNEQFF; CDR3nt: TGTGCCAGCAGCTACCGGACAGGGAACACCTACAATGAGCAGTTCTTC
len: 15; d_gene: NA; j_gene: TRBJ2-1; abundance: NA; v_gene: TRBV7-3; CDR3aa: CASSLSSASYNEQFF; CDR3nt: TGTGCCAGCAGCTTAAGTTCGGCGTCCTACAATGAGCAGTTCTTC
len: 15; d_gene: NA; j_gene: TRBJ1-1; abundance: once; v_gene: TRBV7-2; CDR3aa: CASAFRPGLNTEAFF; CDR3nt: TGTGCCAGCGCTTTTAGGCCAGGGTTGAACACTGAAGCTTTCTTT
len: 15; d_gene: TRBD1; j_gene: TRBJ1-2; abundance: NA; v_gene: TRBV9; CDR3aa: CASSVVRDSQHGYTF; CDR3nt: TGTGCCAGCAGCGTAGTTCGGGACAGTCAACATGGCTACACCTTC